This T cell receptor (beta chain) was sequenced for a study of shared clonotypes between healthy human individuals. Study overall: The study used three CD4 naive, three CD4 memory, two CD8 naive and one CD8 memory plate per donor.

The authors loaded 200 ng DNA, 27,000 or so T cell genomes, into sorted-subset replicate PCRs. Using immunoSEQ multiplex PCR, the repertoire was profiled, and TCRdb retains in-frame clones only, with some absent. Here the sample spans some 1,600,000 clones, 98% being singletons. Germline V gives CDR1 WNHNN, CDR2 SYGVQD (reference sequence). The CDR3 sequence is 16 residues long. Trimming removed 6 bases from V and 0 bases from J, with 15 bases in between. This receptor was identified in a man younger than 45 in good health. The chain couples TRBV10-1 to TRBJ1-5; no reliable D call. The sequenced sample consisted of naive CD4+ T cells sorted from blood. The subset here: CD45RA+ positively selected. The CDR3 protein is CASSLRRVSSNQPQHF. CDR3 nucleotides: TGCGCCAGCAGCTTACGTCGAGTCAGTAGCAATCAGCCCCAGCATTTT.